This TCR beta chain was found in a study of OX40 agonist ivuxolimab in advanced cancers. In germline, CDR1 is SNHLY, CDR2 FYNNEI. The CDR3 extends over 15 amino acids. Deletions cut 2 bases from V and 3 bases from J, with 10 bases between. Assay used: immunoSEQ multiplex PCR; TCRdb lists only in-frame clones, some missing. This sample has roughly 30,000 clones, with around 85% found just once. The TCR was taken from an adult with an advanced solid tumor such as melanoma, head and neck, liver or kidney cancer. The genes are TRBV2 and TRBJ2-2; D may match TRBD1 or TRBD2 (5 bases each). The material was CD4+ or CD8+ T cells sorted from blood, obtained in a trial of the OX40 agonist ivuxolimab. This CDR3 reads CASSETGTDTGELFF. The CDR3 bases are TGTGCCAGCAGTGAAACTGGGACGGACACCGGGGAGCTGTTTTTT.